This TCR beta chain stems from a study of CXCR3-negative and CXCR3-positive naive CD8 T cells. The TRB cDNA libraries were prepared by 5' RACE with UMI labels. TCRdb re-called the 5' RACE reads and shows each CDR3 protein once, DNA omitted. This sample's table reports 150,000 to 180,000 distinct CDR3 sequences. Remarks on this clonotype: Its specificity is not known.

General study points: In naive cells, CXCR3-negative and CXCR3-positive subsets had similar TRBV-TRBJ usage; memory cells differed. Hydrophobicity was higher for TRB CDR3s found in CXCR3-positive naive cells than in CXCR3-negative naive cells. Memory CD8+ T cell repertoires were far less diverse than both naive subsets.

Among CD8+ T cells, naive ones were CD45RO-CCR7+CD27+CD95-. The CDR3 extends over 13 amino acids. Germline lookup yields CDR1 SQVTM and CDR2 ANQGSEA. Sequencing used naive CXCR3+ CD8+ T cells from blood. Described subset: CD45RO-CCR7+CD27+CD95- naive CD8+ T cells expressing CXCR3 (TNR3+). The genes are TRBV29-1 and TRBJ2-7; without DNA, the TCRdb call of TRBD2 cannot be checked. The sequence derives from a human donor in good health. Some clones in this sample may be carry-over from other donors' samples. CDR3 region: CSVPRGGGYEQYF.